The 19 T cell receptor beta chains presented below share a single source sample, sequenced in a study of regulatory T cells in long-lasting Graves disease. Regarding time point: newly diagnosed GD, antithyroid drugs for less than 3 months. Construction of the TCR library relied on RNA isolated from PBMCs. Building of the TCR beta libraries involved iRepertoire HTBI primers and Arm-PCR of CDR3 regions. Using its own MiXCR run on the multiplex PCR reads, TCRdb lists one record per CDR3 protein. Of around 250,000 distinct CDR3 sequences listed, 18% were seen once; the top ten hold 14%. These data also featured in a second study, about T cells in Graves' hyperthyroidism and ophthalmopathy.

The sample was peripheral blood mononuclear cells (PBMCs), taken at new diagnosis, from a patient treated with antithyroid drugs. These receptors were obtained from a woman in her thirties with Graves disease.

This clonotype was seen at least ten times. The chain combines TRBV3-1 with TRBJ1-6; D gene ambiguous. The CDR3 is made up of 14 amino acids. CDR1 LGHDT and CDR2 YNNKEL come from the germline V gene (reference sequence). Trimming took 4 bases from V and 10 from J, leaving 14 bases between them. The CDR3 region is CASSPAGLSSPLHF. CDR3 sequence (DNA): TGTGCCAGCAGCCCCGCGGGCTTATCCTCACCCCTCCACTTT.

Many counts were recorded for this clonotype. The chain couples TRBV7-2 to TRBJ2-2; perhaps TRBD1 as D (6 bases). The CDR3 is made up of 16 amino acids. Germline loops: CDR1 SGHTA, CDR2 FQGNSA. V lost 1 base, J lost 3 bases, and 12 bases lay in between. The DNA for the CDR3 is TGTGCCAGCAGCTTAGTGGCAGGGGCGGACACCGGGGAGCTGTTTTTT. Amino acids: CASSLVAGADTGELFF.

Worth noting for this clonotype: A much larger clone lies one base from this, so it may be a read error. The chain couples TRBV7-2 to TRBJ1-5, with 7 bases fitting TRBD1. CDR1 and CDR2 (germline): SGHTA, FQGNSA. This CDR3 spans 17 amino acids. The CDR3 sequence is CVSSYHRAGGRGQPQHF. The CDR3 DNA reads TGTGTCAGCAGCTATCACAGAGCAGGGGGAAGAGGTCAGCCCCAGCATTTT.

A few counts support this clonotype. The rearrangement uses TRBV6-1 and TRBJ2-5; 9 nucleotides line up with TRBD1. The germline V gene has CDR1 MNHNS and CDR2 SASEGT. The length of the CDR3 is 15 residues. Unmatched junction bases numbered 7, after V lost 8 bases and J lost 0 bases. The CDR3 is CASSATGGYQETQYF. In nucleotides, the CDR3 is TGTGCCAGCTCGGCCACAGGGGGCTACCAAGAGACCCAGTACTTC.

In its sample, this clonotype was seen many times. The CDR3 DNA sequence: TGTGCCAGCAGCGTAGAAGGGGAAGGTCAGCCCCAGCATTTT. Translation gives CASSVEGEGQPQHF. The rearrangement joins TRBV9 to TRBJ1-5; tentative D call: TRBD1 (5 bases). Trimming removed 0 bases at V and 6 bases at J, with 10 bases between. The CDR3 extends over 14 amino acids. Germline CDR1 reads SGDLS; CDR2 reads YYNGEE.

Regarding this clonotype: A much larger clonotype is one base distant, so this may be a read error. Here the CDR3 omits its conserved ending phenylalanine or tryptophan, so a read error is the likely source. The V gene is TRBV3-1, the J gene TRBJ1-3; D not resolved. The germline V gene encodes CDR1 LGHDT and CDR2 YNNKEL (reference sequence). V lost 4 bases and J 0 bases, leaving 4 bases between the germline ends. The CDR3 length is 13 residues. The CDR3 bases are TGTGCCAGCAGCCCCCTCTCTGGAAACACCATATATTTG. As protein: CASSPLSGNTIYL.

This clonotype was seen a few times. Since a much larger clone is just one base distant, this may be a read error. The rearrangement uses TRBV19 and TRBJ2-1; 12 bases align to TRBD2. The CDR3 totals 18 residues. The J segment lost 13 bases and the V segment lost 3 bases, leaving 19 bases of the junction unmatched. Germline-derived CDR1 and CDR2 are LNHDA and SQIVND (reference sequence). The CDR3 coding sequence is TGTGCCAGTAGTATCCGGCGAAGACTAGCGGGGGACCAAGAGACCCAGTTCTTC. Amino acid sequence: CASSIRRRLAGDQETQFF.

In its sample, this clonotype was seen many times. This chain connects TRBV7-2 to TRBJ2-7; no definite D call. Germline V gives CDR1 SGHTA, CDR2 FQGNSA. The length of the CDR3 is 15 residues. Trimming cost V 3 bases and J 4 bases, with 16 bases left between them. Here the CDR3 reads CASSLDPGAVYEQYF. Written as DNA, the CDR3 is TGTGCCAGCAGCTTGGATCCGGGCGCAGTATACGAGCAGTACTTC.

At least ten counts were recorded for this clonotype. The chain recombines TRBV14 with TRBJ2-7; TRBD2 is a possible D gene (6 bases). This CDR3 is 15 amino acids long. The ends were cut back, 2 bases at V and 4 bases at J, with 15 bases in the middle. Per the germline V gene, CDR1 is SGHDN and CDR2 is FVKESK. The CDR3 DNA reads TGTGCCAGCAGCCAATGGCGGGACTCAATTTACGAGCAGTACTTC. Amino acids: CASSQWRDSIYEQYF. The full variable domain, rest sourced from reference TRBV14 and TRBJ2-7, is EAGVTQFPSHSVIEKGQTVTLRCDPISGHDNLYWYRRVMGKEIKFLLHFVKESKQDESGMPNNRFLAERTGGTYSTLKVQPAELEDSGVYFCASSQWRDSIYEQYFGPGTRLTVT.

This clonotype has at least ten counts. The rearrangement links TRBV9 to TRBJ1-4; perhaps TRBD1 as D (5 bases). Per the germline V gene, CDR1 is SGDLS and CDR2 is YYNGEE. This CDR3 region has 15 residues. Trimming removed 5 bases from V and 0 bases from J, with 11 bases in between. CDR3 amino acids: CASSDIGATNEKLFF. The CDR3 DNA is TGTGCCAGCAGTGATATAGGGGCAACTAATGAAAAACTGTTTTTT. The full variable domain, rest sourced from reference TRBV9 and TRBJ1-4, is DSGVTQTPKHLITATGQRVTLRCSPRSGDLSVYWYQQSLDQGLQFLIQYYNGEERAKGNILERFSAQQFPDLHSELNLSSLELGDSALYFCASSDIGATNEKLFFGSGTQLSVL.

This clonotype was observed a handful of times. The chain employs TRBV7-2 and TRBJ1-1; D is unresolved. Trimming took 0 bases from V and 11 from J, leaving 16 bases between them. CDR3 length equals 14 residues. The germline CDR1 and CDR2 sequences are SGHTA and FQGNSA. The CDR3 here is CASSLARTGRGAFF. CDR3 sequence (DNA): TGTGCCAGCAGCTTAGCGAGGACGGGCCGAGGGGCTTTCTTT.

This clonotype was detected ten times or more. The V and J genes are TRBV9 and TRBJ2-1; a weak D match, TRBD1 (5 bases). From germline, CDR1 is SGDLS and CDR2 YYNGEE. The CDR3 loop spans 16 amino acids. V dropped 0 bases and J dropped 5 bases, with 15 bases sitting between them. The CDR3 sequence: CASSVAGAAGDNEQFF. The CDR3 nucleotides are TGTGCCAGCAGCGTAGCTGGGGCGGCAGGAGACAATGAGCAGTTCTTC.

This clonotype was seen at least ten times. This CDR3 is CASSSTGTGGYGYTF. The CDR3 DNA sequence: TGTGCCAGCAGCTCTACCGGGACAGGGGGCTATGGCTACACCTTC. This sequence joins TRBV5-4 and TRBJ1-2; 11 bases agree with TRBD1. Trimming cost V 3 bases and J 4 bases; bases outside gene matches: 5. The V gene's germline CDR1 is SGHNT and CDR2 YYREEE (reference sequence). The CDR3 spans 15 residues.

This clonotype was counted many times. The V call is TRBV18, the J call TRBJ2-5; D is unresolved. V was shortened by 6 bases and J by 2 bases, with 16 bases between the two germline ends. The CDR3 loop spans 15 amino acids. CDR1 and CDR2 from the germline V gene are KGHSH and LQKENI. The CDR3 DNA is TGTGCCAGCTCCCTCTCCCTGGCAGGACAAGAGACCCAGTACTTC. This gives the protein CASSLSLAGQETQYF.

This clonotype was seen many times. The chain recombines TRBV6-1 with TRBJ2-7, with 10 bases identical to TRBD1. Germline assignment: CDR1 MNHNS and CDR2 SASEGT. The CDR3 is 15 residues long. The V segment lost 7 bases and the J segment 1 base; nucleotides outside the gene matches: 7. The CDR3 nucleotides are TGTGCCAGCAACGATCGGACAGGGGGGTCCTACGAGCAGTACTTC. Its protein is CASNDRTGGSYEQYF.

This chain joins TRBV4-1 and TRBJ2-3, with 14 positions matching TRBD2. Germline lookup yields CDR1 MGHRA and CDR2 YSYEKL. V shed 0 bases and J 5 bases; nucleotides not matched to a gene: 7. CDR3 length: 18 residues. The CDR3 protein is CASSQDLTSGGAGDTQYF. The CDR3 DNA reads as TGCGCCAGCAGCCAAGATCTGACTAGCGGGGGGGCTGGAGATACGCAGTATTTT.

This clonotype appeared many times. The CDR3 reads CASSLSGQGGSPLHF. The CDR3 nucleotides are TGCGCCAGCAGCCTATCGGGACAGGGAGGCTCACCCCTCCACTTT. The chain recombines TRBV5-1 with TRBJ1-6; TRBD1 matches at 9 bases. The CDR3 loop spans 15 amino acids. In germline, CDR1 is SGHRS, CDR2 YFSETQ. J was trimmed by 10 bases and V by 4 bases; bases with no gene match: 9.

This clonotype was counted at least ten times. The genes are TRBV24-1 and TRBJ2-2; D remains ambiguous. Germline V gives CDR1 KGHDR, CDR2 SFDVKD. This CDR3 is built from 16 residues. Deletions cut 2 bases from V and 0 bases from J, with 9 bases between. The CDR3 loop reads CATSDSRTPNTGELFF. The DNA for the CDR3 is TGTGCCACCAGTGATTCCCGGACGCCGAACACCGGGGAGCTGTTTTTT.

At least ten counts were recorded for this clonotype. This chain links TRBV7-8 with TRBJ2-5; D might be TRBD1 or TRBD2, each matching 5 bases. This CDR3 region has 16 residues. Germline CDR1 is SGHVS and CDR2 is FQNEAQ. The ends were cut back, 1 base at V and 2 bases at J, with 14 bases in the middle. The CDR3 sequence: CASSLDPGWGQETQYF. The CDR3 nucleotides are TGTGCCAGCAGCTTAGATCCGGGTTGGGGGCAAGAGACCCAGTACTTC.